The T cell receptor beta chain described here comes from a study of OX40 agonist ivuxolimab in advanced cancers. Study-level background: One patient with hepatocellular carcinoma and two with cutaneous melanoma, three in all, had partial responses.

Using immunoSEQ multiplex PCR, the repertoire was profiled, and TCRdb retains in-frame clones only, with some absent. The sample holds some 68,000 clones, 85% to 90% seen once. On this clone: Its antigen remains unidentified.

Regarding the study as a whole: Normalized T-cell clonal expansion was also low in a subset of nonresponders.

Germline V CDR1 and CDR2: WNHNN, SYGVQD (reference sequence). The CDR3 has 12 amino acids. The V gene lost 10 bases and the J gene lost 4 bases, with 13 bases spanning the gap. The material was CD4+ or CD8+ T cells sorted from blood, obtained in a trial of the OX40 agonist ivuxolimab. The chain has TRBV10-1 and TRBJ2-5, with D unresolved. The receptor was isolated from an adult with an advanced solid tumor such as melanoma, head and neck, liver or kidney cancer. The CDR3 loop reads CAILVISETQYF. As DNA, the CDR3 is TGCGCCATCCTCGTGATTTCAGAGACCCAGTACTTC.